The present T cell receptor (beta chain) was sequenced within a study of T-cell reconstitution after alpha-beta-depleted transplantation in children. In germline, CDR1 is SQVTM, CDR2 ANQGSEA. The CDR3 is made up of 12 amino acids. The study's findings and limits: A year post-transplant, T-cell counts and diversity derived mostly from newly produced T cells.

Unique molecular identifiers were incorporated when the TCRbeta library was constructed. TCRdb independently ran MiXCR on the PCR reads; one entry per CDR3 protein. The table has about 600,000 distinct CDR3 sequences, approximately 13% seen once. This clonotype was observed many times. Its antigen is unidentified. This TCR came from a male patient between 5 and 17 years old who had a stem cell transplant for acute myeloid leukemia, so the T cells may come from the graft donor. This sequence joins TRBV29-1 and TRBJ2-1, with D maybe TRBD2 (6 bases). The material was PBMCs, mostly from graft donor cells, obtained 360 days after TCRalphabeta/CD19-depleted stem cell transplant. Here the CDR3 reads CSSTRGNNEQFF. CDR3 nucleotide sequence: TGCAGTTCCACTCGGGGGAACAATGAGCAGTTCTTC.